This TCR beta chain came from a study of identical twins. cDNA carried unique molecular identifiers, and a universal primer site was added by template switching. TCRdb used MiXCR to reprocess the 5' RACE reads, holding one entry per CDR3 protein. The sample carries 300,000 to 400,000 distinct CDR3 sequences, about 12% recorded once. Study findings and constraints: Within beta out-of-frame sequences, the excess sharing observed between twins was weaker. The study reached conclusions through statistical analysis that was cross-sectional, not following the same donors.

The CDR3 covers 15 residues. The V gene's germline CDR1 is SGHVS and CDR2 FNYEAQ. V shed 2 bases, J shed 4 bases, and the junction held 6 bases outside the gene matches. Remarks on this clonotype: Antigen specificity is unknown.

These data were likewise used in another study, on yellow fever vaccine responses in identical twins.

Material: CD8+ T cells sorted from blood. The V and J genes are TRBV7-6 and TRBJ2-7; the match to TRBD2 covers 9 bases. This receptor was taken from a woman aged 18-29 years in good health. CDR3 DNA sequence: TGTGCCAGCAGCTTAAAAGGCCTAGCGGGGTACGAGCAGTACTTC. Encoded protein: CASSLKGLAGYEQYF.